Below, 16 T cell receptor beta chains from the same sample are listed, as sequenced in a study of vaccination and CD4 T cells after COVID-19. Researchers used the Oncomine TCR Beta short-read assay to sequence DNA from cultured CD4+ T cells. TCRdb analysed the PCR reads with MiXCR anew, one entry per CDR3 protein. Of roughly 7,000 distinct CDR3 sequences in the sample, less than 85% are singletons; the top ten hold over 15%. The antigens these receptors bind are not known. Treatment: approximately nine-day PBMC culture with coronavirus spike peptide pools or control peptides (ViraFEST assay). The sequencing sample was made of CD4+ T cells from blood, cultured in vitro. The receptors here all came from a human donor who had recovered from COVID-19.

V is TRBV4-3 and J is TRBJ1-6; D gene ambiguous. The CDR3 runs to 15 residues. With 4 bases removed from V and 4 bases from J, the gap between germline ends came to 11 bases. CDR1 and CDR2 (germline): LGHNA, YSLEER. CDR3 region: CASSRDQDYNSPLHF. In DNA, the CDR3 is TGCGCCAGCAGCCGAGATCAGGATTATAATTCACCCCTCCACTTT.

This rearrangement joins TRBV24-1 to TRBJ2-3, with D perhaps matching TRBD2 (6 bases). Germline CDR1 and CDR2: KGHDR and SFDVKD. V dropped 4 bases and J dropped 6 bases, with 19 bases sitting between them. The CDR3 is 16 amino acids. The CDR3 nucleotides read TGTGCCACCAGTGACCGACTAGATGGTACCTCCGATACGCAGTATTTT. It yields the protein CATSDRLDGTSDTQYF.

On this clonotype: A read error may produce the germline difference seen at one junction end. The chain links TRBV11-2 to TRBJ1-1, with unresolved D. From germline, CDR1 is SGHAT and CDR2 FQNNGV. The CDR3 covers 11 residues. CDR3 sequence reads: CASSLGTEAFF. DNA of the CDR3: TGTGCCAGCAGCTTAGGCACTGAGGCTTTCTTT. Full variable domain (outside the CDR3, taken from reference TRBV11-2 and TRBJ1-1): EAGVAQSPRYKIIEKRQSVAFWCNPISGHATLYWYQQILGQGPKLLIQFQNNGVVDDSQLPKDRFSAERLKGVDSTLKIQPAKLEDSAVYLCASSLGTEAFFGQGTRLTVV.

The CDR3 reads CASLTWGRTEAFF. The CDR3 coding sequence is TGTGCCAGCTTAACCTGGGGCAGAACTGAAGCTTTCTTT. V and J are TRBV27 and TRBJ1-1, with D possibly being TRBD1 (5 bases). With 8 bases removed from V and 5 bases from J, the gap between germline ends came to 15 bases. This CDR3 spans 13 amino acids. Germline-derived CDR1 and CDR2 are MNHEY and SMNVEV (reference sequence).

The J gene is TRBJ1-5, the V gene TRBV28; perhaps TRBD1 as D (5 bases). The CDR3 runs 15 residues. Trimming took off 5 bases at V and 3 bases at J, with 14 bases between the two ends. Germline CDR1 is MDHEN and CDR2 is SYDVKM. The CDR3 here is CASSDFRVNNQPQHF. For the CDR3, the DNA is TGTGCCAGCAGTGATTTCAGGGTCAACAATCAGCCCCAGCATTTT.

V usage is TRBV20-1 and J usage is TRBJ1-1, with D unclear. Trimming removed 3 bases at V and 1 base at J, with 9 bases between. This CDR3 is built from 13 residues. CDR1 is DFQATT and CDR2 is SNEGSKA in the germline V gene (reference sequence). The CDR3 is CSASDGANTEAFF. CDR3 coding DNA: TGCAGTGCTAGTGACGGAGCGAACACTGAAGCTTTCTTT.

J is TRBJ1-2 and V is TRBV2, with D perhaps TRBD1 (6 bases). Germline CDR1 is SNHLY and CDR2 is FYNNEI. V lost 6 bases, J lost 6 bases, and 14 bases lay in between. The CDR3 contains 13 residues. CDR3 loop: CASSPPGTHGYTF. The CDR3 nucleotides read TGTGCCAGCAGCCCGCCTGGGACACATGGCTACACCTTC.

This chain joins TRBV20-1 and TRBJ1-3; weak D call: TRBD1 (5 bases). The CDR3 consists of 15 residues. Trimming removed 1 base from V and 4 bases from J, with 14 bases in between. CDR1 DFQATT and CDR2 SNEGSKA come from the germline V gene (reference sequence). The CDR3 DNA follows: TGCAGTGCTAGAGCCCCGGGGGGGTACGGAAACACCATATATTTT. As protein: CSARAPGGYGNTIYF.

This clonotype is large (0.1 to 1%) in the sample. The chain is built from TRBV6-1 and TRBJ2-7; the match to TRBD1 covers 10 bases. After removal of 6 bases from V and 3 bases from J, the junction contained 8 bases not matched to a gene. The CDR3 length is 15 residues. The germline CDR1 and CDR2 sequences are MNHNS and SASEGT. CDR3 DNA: TGTGCCAGCAGCGACCGGGACAGGGGATACTACGAGCAGTACTTC. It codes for CASSDRDRGYYEQYF.

This chain's CDR3 is CASSQVGGKGYTF. The DNA of the CDR3 is TGTGCCAGCAGCCAAGTAGGGGGGAAGGGCTACACCTTC. The chain has TRBV3-1 and TRBJ1-2; D perhaps matches TRBD1 (6 bases). V lost 1 base and J 8 bases, leaving 11 bases between the germline ends. Germline assignment: CDR1 LGHDT and CDR2 YNNKEL (reference sequence). This CDR3 spans 13 amino acids.

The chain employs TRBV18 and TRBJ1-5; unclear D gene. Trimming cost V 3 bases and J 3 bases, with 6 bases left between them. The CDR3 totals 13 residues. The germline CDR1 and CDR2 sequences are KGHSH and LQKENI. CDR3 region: CASSPLNNQPQHF. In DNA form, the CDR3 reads TGTGCCAGCTCACCTTTGAACAATCAGCCCCAGCATTTT.

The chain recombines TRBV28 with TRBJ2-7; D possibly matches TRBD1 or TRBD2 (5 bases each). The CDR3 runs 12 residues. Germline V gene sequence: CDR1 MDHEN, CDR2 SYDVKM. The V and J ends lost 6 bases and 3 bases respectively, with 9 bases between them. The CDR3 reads CASSRGVYEQYF. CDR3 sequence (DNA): TGTGCCAGCAGCCGGGGCGTCTACGAGCAGTACTTC.

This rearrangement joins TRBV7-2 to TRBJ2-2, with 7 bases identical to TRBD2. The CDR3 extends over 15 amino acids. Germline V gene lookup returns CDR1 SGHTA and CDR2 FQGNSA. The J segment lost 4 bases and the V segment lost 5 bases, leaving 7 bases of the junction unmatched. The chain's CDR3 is CASSPQWGGTGELFF. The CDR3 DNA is TGTGCCAGCAGCCCTCAGTGGGGGGGCACCGGGGAGCTGTTTTTT.

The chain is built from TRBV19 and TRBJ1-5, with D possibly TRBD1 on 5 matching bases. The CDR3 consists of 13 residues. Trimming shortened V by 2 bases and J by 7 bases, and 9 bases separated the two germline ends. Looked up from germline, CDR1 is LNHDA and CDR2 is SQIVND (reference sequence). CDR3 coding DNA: TGTGCCAGTAGTATAACAGGTGACCAGCCCCAGCATTTT. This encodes CASSITGDQPQHF. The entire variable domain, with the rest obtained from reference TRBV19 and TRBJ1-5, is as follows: DGGITQSPKYLFRKEGQNVTLSCEQNLNHDAMYWYRQDPGQGLRLIYYSQIVNDFQKGDIAEGYSVSREKKESFPLTVTSAQKNPTAFYLCASSITGDQPQHFGDGTRLSIL.

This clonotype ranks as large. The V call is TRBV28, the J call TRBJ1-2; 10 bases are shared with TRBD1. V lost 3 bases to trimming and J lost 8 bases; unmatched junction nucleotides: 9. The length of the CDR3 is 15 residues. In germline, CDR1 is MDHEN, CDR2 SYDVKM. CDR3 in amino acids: CASSFPRDRGLGYTF. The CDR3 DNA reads TGTGCCAGCAGTTTCCCCAGGGACAGGGGATTAGGCTACACCTTC.

CDR3 amino acids: CASSLSGQGDSPLHF. Written as DNA, the CDR3 is TGTGCCAGCAGCTTGTCGGGACAGGGTGATTCACCCCTCCACTTT. V usage is TRBV5-6 and J usage is TRBJ1-6, with TRBD1 matching 9 bases. V trimming: 1 base; J trimming: 8 bases; junction bases outside the gene matches: 4. Germline V gene data show CDR1 as SGHDT and CDR2 as YYEEEE. This CDR3 has 15 amino acids.